This passage covers 17 T cell receptor beta chains from one sample sequenced in a study of graft-versus-host responses after intestinal transplantation. Only in-frame clones appear in the TCRdb table, and some are missing; sequencing was by immunoSEQ multiplex PCR. The data show roughly 100,000 clones, roughly 87% seen once. Their antigen targets remain unknown. This sample comprised unstimulated CD4+ T cells sorted from spleen or lymph node cells, obtained before intestinal transplant. The receptors derive from a human donor who received an intestinal transplant.

The sample holds one count of this clone. The rearrangement links TRBV7-2 to TRBJ1-3, with a possible D match to TRBD1 (5 bases). This CDR3 is 13 amino acids long. Germline loops: CDR1 SGHTA, CDR2 FQGNSA. With 7 bases removed from V and 9 bases from J, the gap between germline ends came to 16 bases. In nucleotides, the CDR3 is TGTGCCAGCACCCCCAGTCCGGGACGCACCATATATTTT. It translates to CASTPSPGRTIYF. The whole variable domain, remainder taken from reference TRBV7-2 and TRBJ1-3, is GAGVSQSPSNKVTEKGKDVELRCDPISGHTALYWYRQSLGQGLEFLIYFQGNSAPDKSGLPSDRFSAERTGGSVSTLTIQRTQQEDSAVYLCASTPSPGRTIYFGEGSWLTVV.

This sequence joins TRBV9 and TRBJ2-3; D possibly corresponds to TRBD1 (5 bases). CDR1 and CDR2 (germline): SGDLS, YYNGEE. The CDR3 has 16 amino acids. Trimming took off 0 bases at V and 2 bases at J, with 13 bases between the two ends. CDR3 loop: CASSVDQWGHTDTQYF. CDR3 in DNA: TGTGCCAGCAGCGTAGATCAGTGGGGCCACACAGATACGCAGTATTTT.

The chain joins TRBV18 to TRBJ2-3; 12 positions agree with TRBD2. In germline, CDR1 is KGHSH, CDR2 LQKENI. V shed 4 bases and J 3 bases; nucleotides not matched to a gene: 2. This CDR3 comprises 15 residues. In DNA, the CDR3 is TGTGCCAGCTCACTTGGGACTAGCGGGACAGATACGCAGTATTTT. Residues: CASSLGTSGTDTQYF.

V usage is TRBV19 and J usage is TRBJ2-3, with D maybe TRBD1 (5 bases). The CDR3 totals 15 residues. CDR1 LNHDA and CDR2 SQIVND come from the germline V gene (reference sequence). Trimming stripped 3 bases from V and 4 bases from J, with 14 bases between. The CDR3, as DNA: TGTGCCAGTAGTATTGATGGACACCGGGCAGATACGCAGTATTTT. Its translation: CASSIDGHRADTQYF.

The chain links TRBV11-3 to TRBJ2-2, with 8 bases aligning to TRBD1. V dropped 2 bases and J dropped 6; count of bases not matched to a gene: 2. The germline gives CDR1 SGHNT, CDR2 YENEEA. This CDR3 comprises 14 residues. The CDR3 protein is CASSLQGAAGELFF. In DNA form, the CDR3 reads TGTGCCAGCAGCTTACAGGGGGCAGCCGGGGAGCTGTTTTTT.

This chain joins TRBV5-6 and TRBJ1-1; TRBD1 is a possible D gene (6 bases). Trimming removed 4 bases from V and 7 bases from J, with 17 bases in between. The CDR3 loop spans 14 amino acids. CDR1 SGHDT and CDR2 YYEEEE come from the germline V gene. CDR3 nucleotides: TGTGCCAGCAGCCCCCTCCCAGGGGACGGTGAAGCTTTCTTT. Protein: CASSPLPGDGEAFF.

This chain connects TRBV6-6 to TRBJ2-4; D tentatively fits TRBD1 or TRBD2 (6 bases each). The V gene's germline CDR1 is MNHNY and CDR2 SVGAGI (reference sequence). V was cut by 4 bases and J by 3 bases, with 13 bases left in between. This CDR3 has 15 residues. The CDR3, as DNA: TGTGCCAGCAGTTCCCAACAGGGAGGCAAAAACATTCAGTACTTC. Its protein is CASSSQQGGKNIQYF.

The gene calls are TRBV6-1 and TRBJ2-3; no definite D call. Germline-derived CDR1 and CDR2 are MNHNS and SASEGT. V lost 3 bases and J 8 bases, leaving 12 bases between the germline ends. The CDR3 length is 13 residues. CDR3 amino acids: CASSEQGLGTQYF. The CDR3 nucleotides read TGTGCCAGCAGTGAGCAAGGGTTAGGTACGCAGTATTTT.

The chain links TRBV10-2 to TRBJ2-1; 9 nucleotides agree with TRBD2. Unmatched junction bases numbered 7, after V lost 1 base and J lost 6 bases. Germline CDR1 is WSHSY and CDR2 is SAAADI. The CDR3 consists of 16 residues. CDR3: CASSEYRTSVFNEQFF. The CDR3 coding sequence is TGCGCCAGCAGTGAGTACAGGACTAGCGTCTTCAATGAGCAGTTCTTC.

This chain links TRBV6-1 with TRBJ2-7; D might be TRBD2 (5 bases). Trimming cost V 6 bases and J 2 bases, with 8 bases left between them. Germline V gives CDR1 MNHNS, CDR2 SASEGT. The CDR3 totals 12 residues. CDR3 sequence reads: CASSPGAYEQYF. The CDR3 bases are TGTGCCAGCAGCCCCGGGGCCTACGAGCAGTACTTC.

The rearrangement joins TRBV5-5 to TRBJ2-5; perhaps TRBD2 as D (5 bases). The CDR3 has 14 residues. Germline CDR1 is SGHKS and CDR2 is YYEKEE (reference sequence). V shed 4 bases and J shed 3 bases, with 13 bases lying between them. CDR3 protein: CASSTETRKETQYF. In nucleotides, the CDR3 is TGTGCCAGCAGCACCGAAACTAGGAAAGAGACCCAGTACTTC.

This chain's CDR3 is CASSKYEVRGKTQYF. CDR3 bases: TGTGCCAGCAGCAAATACGAGGTCAGGGGAAAGACCCAGTACTTC. The rearrangement joins TRBV21-1 to TRBJ2-5; the table gives TRBD1 as D, unverified against the DNA. TRBV21-1 is flagged as a pseudogene. This CDR3 has 15 amino acids.

A single count supports this clone. This chain connects TRBV27 to TRBJ2-1; 8 positions match TRBD1. This CDR3 is 15 amino acids long. CDR1 is MNHEY, CDR2 SMNVEV, per germline (reference sequence). V gave up 3 bases and J gave up 7 bases; unmatched junction bases: 8. The CDR3 DNA reads as TGTGCCAGCAGTTTGTACAGGGGGTTACGGAATGAGCAGTTCTTC. Protein sequence: CASSLYRGLRNEQFF.

V and J are TRBV6-6 and TRBJ2-7; TRBD1 matches 10 bases. Germline CDR1 MNHNY, CDR2 SVGAGI (reference sequence). This CDR3 is built from 15 residues. V trimming: 1 base; J trimming: 4 bases; junction bases outside the gene matches: 4. In nucleotides, the CDR3 is TGTGCCAGCAGTTACTACCGGGACAGGGGTTACGAGCAGTACTTC. Its protein product is CASSYYRDRGYEQYF.

The rearrangement joins TRBV11-3 to TRBJ2-5, with 7 bases identical to TRBD1. The CDR3 runs to 17 residues. V dropped 6 bases and J dropped 2; count of bases not matched to a gene: 15. CDR1 and CDR2 (germline): SGHNT, YENEEA. This CDR3 is CASSQGAYTGDQETQYF. In nucleotides, the CDR3 is TGTGCCAGCAGTCAAGGGGCCTATACAGGGGATCAAGAGACCCAGTACTTC.

The V gene is TRBV6-5, the J gene TRBJ1-1, with 7 bases identical to TRBD1. The CDR3 runs to 13 residues. V was clipped by 7 bases and J by 8 bases; unmatched bases: 10. Looked up from germline, CDR1 is MNHEY and CDR2 is SVGAGI. CDR3 protein: CASTLTGTNEAFF. CDR3 in DNA: TGTGCCAGCACCTTGACAGGGACGAACGAAGCTTTCTTT.

The chain combines TRBV7-2 with TRBJ2-7, with D perhaps matching TRBD2 (6 bases). The V end was cut by 3 bases, the J end by 1 base, with 7 bases between. Germline CDR1 is SGHTA and CDR2 is FQGNSA. The CDR3 contains 13 residues. CDR3 nucleotide sequence: TGTGCCAGCAGCTTTCGGGGGTCCTACGAGCAGTACTTC. Translation: CASSFRGSYEQYF.